This T cell receptor beta chain comes out of a study of cytomegalovirus exposure and HLA in healthy donors. General study results and limits: Among donors in an Asian-associated ancestry cluster, a later analysis reportedly found fewer N-insertions than the roughly 700-donor mean.

This clone was seen just once. The antigen is unknown. Germline V gives CDR1 MNHEY, CDR2 SVGAGI. With 7 bases removed from V and 4 bases from J, the gap between germline ends came to 19 bases. This CDR3 has 15 residues. Primers: 60 Vbeta forward and 13 Jbeta reverse. Produced via immunoSEQ multiplex PCR; TCRdb's table is partial and in-frame only. This table holds 77,000 or so clones, over 70% found once. J is TRBJ1-1 and V is TRBV6-5; D may be TRBD1 (6 bases). The TCR sequence derives from a man aged 40-49 years in good health and CMV-seronegative. The sample comprised PBMCs. The CDR3 protein is CASTESRGLSTEAFF. The CDR3 DNA follows: TGTGCCAGCACCGAGTCGCGGGGGCTAAGCACTGAAGCTTTCTTT.